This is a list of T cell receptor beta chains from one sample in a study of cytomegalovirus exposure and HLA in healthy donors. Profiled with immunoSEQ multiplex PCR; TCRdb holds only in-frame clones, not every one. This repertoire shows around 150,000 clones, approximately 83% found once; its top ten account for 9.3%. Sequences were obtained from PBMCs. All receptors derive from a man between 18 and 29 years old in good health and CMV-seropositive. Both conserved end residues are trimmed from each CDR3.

CDR3aa: ASDKASGGSNEQF
len: 13
v_gene: TRBV19
j_gene: TRBJ2-1

CDR3aa: ASSPRVEGNEQF
len: 12
v_gene: TRBV2
j_gene: TRBJ2-1

CDR3aa: ASSAGGEYTEAF
len: 12
v_gene: TRBV27
j_gene: TRBJ1-1

CDR3aa: ASSGDRVGYT
len: 10
v_gene: TRBV6-1
j_gene: TRBJ1-2

CDR3aa: ASSYSTSGGRIGYEQY
len: 16
v_gene: TRBV5-7
j_gene: TRBJ2-7

CDR3aa: ASSLAGGYDEQF
len: 12
v_gene: TRBV7-3
j_gene: TRBJ2-1

CDR3aa: ASSLGPNGDTEAF
len: 13
v_gene: TRBV5-6
j_gene: TRBJ1-1

CDR3aa: ASSAGQGGPYNEQF
len: 14
v_gene: TRBV27
j_gene: TRBJ2-1

CDR3aa: ASSERGDTQY
len: 10
v_gene: TRBV6-1
j_gene: TRBJ2-3

CDR3aa: ASRQPGGFNYGYT
len: 13
v_gene: TRBV5-1
j_gene: TRBJ1-2

CDR3aa: ASSLDRHSAGNTQY
len: 14
v_gene: TRBV7-8
j_gene: TRBJ2-3

CDR3aa: ASSPWDRAVNGYT
len: 13
v_gene: TRBV7-9
j_gene: TRBJ1-2

CDR3aa: ASSSGQGSLLWGYT
len: 14
v_gene: TRBV11-2
j_gene: TRBJ1-2

CDR3aa: ASSQDSGGGRDTQY
len: 14
v_gene: TRBV4-3
j_gene: TRBJ2-3

CDR3aa: ASSVEAVLGNEQF
len: 13
v_gene: TRBV9
j_gene: TRBJ2-1

CDR3aa: ASSQDRVTDTQY
len: 12
v_gene: TRBV18
j_gene: TRBJ2-3

CDR3aa: ASSGSGTGNEKLF
len: 13
v_gene: TRBV9
j_gene: TRBJ1-4

CDR3aa: ASSPRGLDTEAF
len: 12
v_gene: TRBV18
j_gene: TRBJ1-1